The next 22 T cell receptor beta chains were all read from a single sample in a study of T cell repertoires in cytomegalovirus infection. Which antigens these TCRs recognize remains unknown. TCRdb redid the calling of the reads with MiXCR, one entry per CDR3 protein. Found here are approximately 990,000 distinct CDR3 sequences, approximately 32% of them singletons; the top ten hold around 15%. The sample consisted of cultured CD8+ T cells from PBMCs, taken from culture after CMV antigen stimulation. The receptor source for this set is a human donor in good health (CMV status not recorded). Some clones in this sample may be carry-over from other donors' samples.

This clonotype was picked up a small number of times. The CDR3 protein is CASSFKINYGYTF. The CDR3 DNA reads TGTGCCAGCAGTTTTAAAATTAACTATGGCTACACCTTC. The J gene is TRBJ1-2, the V gene TRBV28, with D unclear. The germline CDR1 and CDR2 sequences are MDHEN and SYDVKM. The CDR3 is 13 residues long. The V end was cut by 3 bases, the J end by 1 base, with 6 bases between.

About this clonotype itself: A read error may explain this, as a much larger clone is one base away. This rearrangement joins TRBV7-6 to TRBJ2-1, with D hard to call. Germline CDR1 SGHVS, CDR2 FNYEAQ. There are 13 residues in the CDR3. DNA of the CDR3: TGTGCCAACAGCTTAGCCGGGTCCATTGAGCAGTTCTTC. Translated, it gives CANSLAGSIEQFF.

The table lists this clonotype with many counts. The CDR3 loop is CASKAGGPDTQYF. CDR3 in DNA: TGTGCCAGCAAAGCGGGGGGGCCAGATACGCAGTATTTT. The chain combines TRBV7-6 with TRBJ2-3; 10 bases fit TRBD2. Losses at the gene ends were 7 bases for V and 4 bases for J; bases not matched to a gene: 2. From germline, CDR1 is SGHVS and CDR2 FNYEAQ. This CDR3 has 13 residues.

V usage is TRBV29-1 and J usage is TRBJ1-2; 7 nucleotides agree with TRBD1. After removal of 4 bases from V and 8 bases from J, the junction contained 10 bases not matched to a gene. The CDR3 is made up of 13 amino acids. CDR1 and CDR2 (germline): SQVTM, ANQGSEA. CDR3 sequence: CSVGGGTVGGYTF. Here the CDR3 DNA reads TGCAGCGTTGGGGGGGGGACAGTAGGCGGCTACACCTTC.

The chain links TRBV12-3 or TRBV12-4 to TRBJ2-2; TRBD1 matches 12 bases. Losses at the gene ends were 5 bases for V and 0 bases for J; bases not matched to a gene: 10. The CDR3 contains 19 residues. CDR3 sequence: CASSPPSGTGGANTGELFF. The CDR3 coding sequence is TGTGCCAGCAGTCCTCCGTCCGGGACAGGGGGCGCGAACACCGGGGAGCTGTTTTTT.

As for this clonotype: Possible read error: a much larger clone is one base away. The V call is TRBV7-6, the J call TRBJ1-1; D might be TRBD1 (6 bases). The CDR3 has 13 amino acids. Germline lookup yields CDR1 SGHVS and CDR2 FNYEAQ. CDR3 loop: CTSSRTENTEAFF. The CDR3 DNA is TGTACCAGCAGCAGGACAGAAAACACTGAAGCTTTCTTT.

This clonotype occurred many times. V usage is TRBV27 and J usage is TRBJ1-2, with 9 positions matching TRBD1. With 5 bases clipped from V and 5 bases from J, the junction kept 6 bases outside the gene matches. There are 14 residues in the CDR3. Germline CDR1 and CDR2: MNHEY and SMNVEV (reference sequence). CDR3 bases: TGTGCCAGCAGTCCACAGGGGGCCCCTTATGGCTACACCTTC. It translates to CASSPQGAPYGYTF.

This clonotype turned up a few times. The CDR3 DNA sequence: TGTGCCAGCACCCTGACAGACAGCCAAGAGACCCAGTACTTC. As protein: CASTLTDSQETQYF. This chain links TRBV9 with TRBJ2-5; D perhaps matches TRBD1 (5 bases). The CDR3 is 14 amino acids. Between the trimmed V and J ends, which lost 6 bases and 1 base, there was a span of 13 bases. Per germline, CDR1 SGDLS and CDR2 YYNGEE. Full variable domain (rest looked up from reference TRBV9 and TRBJ2-5): DSGVTQTPKHLITATGQRVTLRCSPRSGDLSVYWYQQSLDQGLQFLIQYYNGEERAKGNILERFSAQQFPDLHSELNLSSLELGDSALYFCASTLTDSQETQYFGPGTRLLVL.

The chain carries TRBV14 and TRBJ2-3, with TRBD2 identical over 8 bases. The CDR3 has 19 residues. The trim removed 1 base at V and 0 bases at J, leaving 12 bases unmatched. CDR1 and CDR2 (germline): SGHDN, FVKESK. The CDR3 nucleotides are TGTGCCAGCAGCCAAGCGGCGGGGGGTCCATCCTCTAGCACAGATACGCAGTATTTT. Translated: CASSQAAGGPSSSTDTQYF.

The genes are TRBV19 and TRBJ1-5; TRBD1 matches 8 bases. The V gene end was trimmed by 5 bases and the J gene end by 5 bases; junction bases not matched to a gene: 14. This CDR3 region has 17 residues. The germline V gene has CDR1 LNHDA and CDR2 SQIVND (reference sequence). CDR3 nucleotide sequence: TGTGCCAGTAGTTGGTACCGGACAGGGAAATTTTATCAGCCCCAGCATTTT. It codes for CASSWYRTGKFYQPQHF.

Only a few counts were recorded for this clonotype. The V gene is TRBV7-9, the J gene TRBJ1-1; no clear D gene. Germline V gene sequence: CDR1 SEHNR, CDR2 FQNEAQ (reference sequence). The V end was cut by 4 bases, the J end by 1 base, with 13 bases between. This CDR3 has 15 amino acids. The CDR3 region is CASSSNTLANTEAFF. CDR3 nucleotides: TGTGCCAGCAGCTCTAACACACTAGCGAACACTGAAGCTTTCTTT.

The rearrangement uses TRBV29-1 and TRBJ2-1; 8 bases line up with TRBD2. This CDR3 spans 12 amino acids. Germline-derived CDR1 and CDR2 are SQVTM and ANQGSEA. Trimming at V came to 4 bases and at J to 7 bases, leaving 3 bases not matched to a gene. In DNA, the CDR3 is TGCAGCGTTGTCGGGGGGGGGAATGAGCAGTTCTTC. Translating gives CSVVGGGNEQFF.

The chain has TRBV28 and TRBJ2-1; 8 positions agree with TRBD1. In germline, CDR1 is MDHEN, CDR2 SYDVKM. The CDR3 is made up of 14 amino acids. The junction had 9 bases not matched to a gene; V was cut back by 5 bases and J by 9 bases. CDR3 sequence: CASSQDPGGIEQFF. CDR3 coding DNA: TGTGCCAGCAGTCAGGACCCAGGGGGCATTGAGCAGTTCTTC.

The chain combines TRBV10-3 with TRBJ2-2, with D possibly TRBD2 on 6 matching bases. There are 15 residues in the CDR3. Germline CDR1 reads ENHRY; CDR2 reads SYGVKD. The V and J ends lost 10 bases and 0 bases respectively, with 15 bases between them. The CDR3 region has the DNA TGTGCCAGCCGGGGAGGCGGATCGAACACCGGGGAGCTGTTTTTT. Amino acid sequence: CASRGGGSNTGELFF.

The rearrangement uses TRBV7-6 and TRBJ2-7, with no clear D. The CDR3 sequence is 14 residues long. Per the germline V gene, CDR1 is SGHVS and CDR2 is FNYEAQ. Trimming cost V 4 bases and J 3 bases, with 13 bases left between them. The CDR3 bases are TGTGCCAGCAGCTCCCGTGGCGCTGGCTACGAGCAGTACTTC. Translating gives CASSSRGAGYEQYF.

The CDR3 loop is CASTLSGGNQPQHF. For the CDR3, the DNA is TGTGCCAGCACCTTGAGCGGGGGCAATCAGCCCCAGCATTTT. This chain connects TRBV27 to TRBJ1-5, with D uncertain. Between the trimmed V and J ends, which lost 7 bases and 2 bases, there was a span of 12 bases. The CDR3 is made up of 14 amino acids. The V gene's germline CDR1 is MNHEY and CDR2 SMNVEV (reference sequence).

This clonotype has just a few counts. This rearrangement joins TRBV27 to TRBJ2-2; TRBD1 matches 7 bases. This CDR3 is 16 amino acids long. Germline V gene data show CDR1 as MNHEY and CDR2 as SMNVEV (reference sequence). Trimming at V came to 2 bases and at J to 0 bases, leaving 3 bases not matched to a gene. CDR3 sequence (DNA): TGTGCCAGCAGTTTAGGGACAGCAGCGAACACCGGGGAGCTGTTTTTT. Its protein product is CASSLGTAANTGELFF.

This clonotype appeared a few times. As DNA, the CDR3 is TGCGCCAGCAGCCAAGTGGAGACGGGGAACACTGAAGCTTTCTTT. Protein product: CASSQVETGNTEAFF. The V call is TRBV4-1, the J call TRBJ1-1; D call uncertain. The CDR3 sequence is 15 residues long. V dropped 1 base and J dropped 1 base, with 10 bases sitting between them. Looked up from germline, CDR1 is MGHRA and CDR2 is YSYEKL.

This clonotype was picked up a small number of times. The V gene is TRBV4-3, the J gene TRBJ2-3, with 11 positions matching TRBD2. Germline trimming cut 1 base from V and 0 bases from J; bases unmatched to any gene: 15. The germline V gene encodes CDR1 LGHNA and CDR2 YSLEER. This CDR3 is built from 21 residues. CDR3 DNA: TGCGCCAGCAGCCAAGCTACCGGGACTAGCGGCCCGATCGGGAGCACAGATACGCAGTATTTT. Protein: CASSQATGTSGPIGSTDTQYF.

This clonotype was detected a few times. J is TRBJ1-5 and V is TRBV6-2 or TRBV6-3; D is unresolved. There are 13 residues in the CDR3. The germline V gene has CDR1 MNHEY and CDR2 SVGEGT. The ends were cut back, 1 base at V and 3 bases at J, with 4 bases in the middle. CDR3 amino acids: CASSYLDNQPQHF. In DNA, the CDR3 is TGTGCCAGCAGTTACTTGGACAATCAGCCCCAGCATTTT.

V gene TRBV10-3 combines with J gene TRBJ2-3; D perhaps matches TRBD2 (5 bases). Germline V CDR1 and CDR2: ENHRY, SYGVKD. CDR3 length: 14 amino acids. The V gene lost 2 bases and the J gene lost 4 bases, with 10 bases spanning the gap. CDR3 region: CAISERETPDTQYF. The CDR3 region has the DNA TGTGCCATCAGTGAGAGGGAGACACCAGATACGCAGTATTTT.

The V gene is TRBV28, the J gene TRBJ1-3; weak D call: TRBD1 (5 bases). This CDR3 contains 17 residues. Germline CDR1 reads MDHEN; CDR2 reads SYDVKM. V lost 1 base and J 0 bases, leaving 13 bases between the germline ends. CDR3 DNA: TGTGCCAGCAGTTTATTCGGGGGGATAGGCTCTGGAAACACCATATATTTT. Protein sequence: CASSLFGGIGSGNTIYF.